A single sample is the source of the 20 T cell receptor beta chains below, sequenced in a study of T cells after yellow fever vaccination. TCRdb ran MiXCR on the 5' RACE reads and lists one entry per CDR3 protein. Among some 160,000 distinct CDR3 sequences listed, around 8.5% were seen once. Specimen: CD8+ T cells sorted from PBMCs, collected 45 days after the yellow fever booster vaccination. The receptors were sampled from a man between 18 and 29 years old who received the YFV17D yellow fever vaccine.

There are a few counts of this clonotype. The V gene is TRBV7-2, the J gene TRBJ1-2, with 9 positions matching TRBD1. Trimming cost V 5 bases and J 3 bases; bases outside gene matches: 10. Germline V gives CDR1 SGHTA, CDR2 FQGNSA. There are 16 residues in the CDR3. In nucleotides, the CDR3 is TGTGCCAGCAGCACCCCCGGACAGGGGTATGACTATGGCTACACCTTC. Translating it yields CASSTPGQGYDYGYTF.

In its sample, this clonotype was seen many times. J is TRBJ2-3 and V is TRBV9, with 10 bases matching TRBD2. Germline V gene sequence: CDR1 SGDLS, CDR2 YYNGEE. This CDR3 has 17 residues. After removal of 0 bases from V and 2 bases from J, the junction contained 6 bases not matched to a gene. CDR3 DNA sequence: TGTGCCAGCAGCGTAGATGGACTAGCGGACTTCACAGATACGCAGTATTTT. Amino acid sequence: CASSVDGLADFTDTQYF.

Many counts were recorded for this clonotype. The rearrangement uses TRBV20-1 and TRBJ1-5, with D hard to call. The V end was cut by 6 bases, the J end by 3 bases, with 18 bases between. This CDR3 is 15 amino acids long. In germline, CDR1 is DFQATT, CDR2 SNEGSKA (reference sequence). The CDR3 DNA is TGCAGTGCGGTACCCTCTGGCAGGCTCAATCAGCCCCAGCATTTT. This translates into CSAVPSGRLNQPQHF.

This clonotype was found a few times. The chain links TRBV12-3 or TRBV12-4 to TRBJ2-5, with D perhaps TRBD2 (5 bases). This CDR3 comprises 13 residues. V gave up 5 bases and J gave up 6 bases, with 13 bases separating them. The chain's CDR3 is CASSAGWAKTQYF. The CDR3 bases are TGTGCCAGCAGTGCGGGTTGGGCAAAGACCCAGTACTTC.

This clonotype turned up a few times. The chain couples TRBV12-3 or TRBV12-4 to TRBJ2-7; D is unclear. Trimming removed 2 bases at V and 7 bases at J, with 12 bases between. The CDR3 consists of 13 residues. CDR3 coding DNA: TGTGCCAGCAGTTTAATTCCGGGTCGGGAGCAGTACTTC. This codes for CASSLIPGREQYF.

The chain links TRBV9 to TRBJ1-1; D is unclear. Trimming left V 0 bases short and J 5 bases short, with 8 bases between. Germline V gives CDR1 SGDLS, CDR2 YYNGEE. The CDR3 extends over 13 amino acids. CDR3 bases: TGTGCCAGCAGCGTAGATGCGGATACTGAAGCTTTCTTT. It is translated as CASSVDADTEAFF.

The table lists this clonotype with a few counts. The chain recombines TRBV7-6 with TRBJ2-2; D is undetermined. V was clipped by 0 bases and J by 0 bases, with 5 bases between them. The CDR3 is 15 residues long. Germline loops: CDR1 SGHVS, CDR2 FNYEAQ. The CDR3: CASSLAVTNTGELFF. DNA for the CDR3: TGTGCCAGCAGCTTAGCGGTCACGAACACCGGGGAGCTGTTTTTT.

The chain uses TRBV4-1 and TRBJ1-2; D unresolved. Trimming took off 0 bases at V and 3 bases at J, with 11 bases between the two ends. The CDR3 has 15 amino acids. Germline assignment: CDR1 MGHRA and CDR2 YSYEKL. This CDR3 reads CASSQEATPDYGYTF. The CDR3, as DNA: TGCGCCAGCAGCCAAGAGGCAACTCCGGACTATGGCTACACCTTC.

The J gene is TRBJ2-2, the V gene TRBV6-2 or TRBV6-3; no definite D call. The CDR3 runs to 14 residues. V was trimmed by 4 bases and J by 3 bases, leaving 9 bases between them. Germline-derived CDR1 and CDR2 are MNHEY and SVGEGT. The CDR3 DNA is TGTGCCAGCAGTTTCCACCTTGACACCGGGGAGCTGTTTTTT. Translating gives CASSFHLDTGELFF.

The chain carries TRBV12-3 or TRBV12-4 and TRBJ1-5; 8 positions match TRBD1. This CDR3 has 15 amino acids. Trimming took 6 bases from V and 4 from J; bases not matched to a gene: 8. CDR3: CASSRGTGGNQPQHF. CDR3 sequence (DNA): TGTGCCAGCAGCCGCGGGACAGGTGGAAATCAGCCCCAGCATTTT.

This clonotype has just a few counts. The chain combines TRBV29-1 with TRBJ2-1, with D perhaps being TRBD1 or TRBD2 (5 bases each). The CDR3 spans 14 residues. The V end was cut by 8 bases, the J end by 7 bases, with 21 bases between. Germline CDR1 and CDR2: SQVTM and ANQGSEA. For the CDR3, the DNA is TGCAGCTTCTTGGGGCCGTCCACGGGGAATGAGCAGTTCTTC. It encodes CSFLGPSTGNEQFF.

The chain combines TRBV4-1 with TRBJ2-1; a weak D match, TRBD2 (6 bases). Trimming removed 1 base at V and 6 bases at J, with 10 bases between. Germline CDR1 reads MGHRA; CDR2 reads YSYEKL. The CDR3 runs 14 residues. The CDR3 coding sequence is TGCGCCAGCAGCCAAGTTGGACTAACCAATGAGCAGTTCTTC. Amino acid sequence: CASSQVGLTNEQFF.

The rearrangement uses TRBV19 and TRBJ2-1, with 8 bases lining up with TRBD2. The V and J ends lost 9 bases and 5 bases, in that order; junction bases with no gene match: 12. Per the germline V gene, CDR1 is LNHDA and CDR2 is SQIVND (reference sequence). This CDR3 spans 15 amino acids. The CDR3 protein is CASEDRLAGNNEQFF. The CDR3 region has the DNA TGTGCCAGCGAAGACCGTTTAGCGGGGAACAATGAGCAGTTCTTC.

This clonotype has at least ten counts. This chain connects TRBV6-6 to TRBJ2-3; the D is unclear. V was cut by 8 bases and J by 0 bases, with 15 bases left in between. Germline V gene lookup returns CDR1 MNHNY and CDR2 SVGAGI (reference sequence). The length of the CDR3 is 15 residues. In DNA, the CDR3 is TGTGCCAGCCATCGGTCAAGCACTAGCACAGATACGCAGTATTTT. Translating gives CASHRSSTSTDTQYF.

This sequence joins TRBV6-6 and TRBJ2-7; TRBD1 might be the D (5 bases). V lost 6 bases and J 2 bases, leaving 8 bases between the germline ends. This CDR3 is built from 12 residues. Germline V gene data show CDR1 as MNHNY and CDR2 as SVGAGI (reference sequence). CDR3 residues: CASRQDAYEQYV. The CDR3, as DNA: TGTGCCAGCAGACAGGACGCCTACGAGCAGTACGTC.

This clonotype is medium-sized within its sample. The rearrangement uses TRBV4-2 and TRBJ2-5; 15 positions match TRBD2. J gave up 5 bases and V 2 bases, and 3 bases lay outside the gene matches. The CDR3 runs 16 residues. CDR1 LGHNA and CDR2 YNFKEQ come from the germline V gene. For the CDR3, the DNA is TGTGCCAGCAGCCAAACCGGGACTAGCGGGGGGGAGACCCAGTACTTC. It specifies CASSQTGTSGGETQYF.

The chain recombines TRBV27 with TRBJ2-3; the match to TRBD2 covers 7 bases. Looked up from germline, CDR1 is MNHEY and CDR2 is SMNVEV (reference sequence). After removal of 4 bases from V and 5 bases from J, the junction contained 6 bases not matched to a gene. CDR3 length: 14 residues. The CDR3 coding sequence is TGTGCCAGCAGTTCGGGACTAATGAGAGATACGCAGTATTTT. It specifies CASSSGLMRDTQYF.

This clonotype was detected only a few times. The chain combines TRBV5-1 with TRBJ1-1, with D perhaps TRBD1 (6 bases). V lost 4 bases to trimming and J lost 5 bases, with 18 bases between them. This CDR3 comprises 15 residues. Germline V gene sequence: CDR1 SGHRS, CDR2 YFSETQ. CDR3 sequence (DNA): TGCGCCAGCAGCACCGGGGGCTATGGTGGTACTGAAGCTTTCTTT. This gives the protein CASSTGGYGGTEAFF.

The CDR3 bases are TGTGCCAGCAGTCCTAGCAACCCCCAGAAGGAGACCCAGTACTTC. It is translated as CASSPSNPQKETQYF. V and J are TRBV6-2 or TRBV6-3 and TRBJ2-5, with D perhaps TRBD2 (5 bases). The V gene lost 5 bases and the J gene lost 5 bases, with 18 bases spanning the gap. This CDR3 comprises 15 residues. The germline V gene encodes CDR1 MNHEY and CDR2 SVGEGT.

This chain links TRBV29-1 with TRBJ2-7, with D unclear. V lost 4 bases and J lost 1, with 11 bases in between. The CDR3 runs to 13 residues. Germline V gives CDR1 SQVTM, CDR2 ANQGSEA. This CDR3 is CSVARPASYEQYF. In DNA form, the CDR3 reads TGCAGCGTTGCTAGGCCCGCATCCTACGAGCAGTACTTC.